These T cell receptor beta chains were read from a single sample in a study of radiation and T cells in renal cell carcinoma. The repertoire was sequenced with immunoSEQ multiplex PCR; TCRdb's copy has only in-frame clones and lacks some. The table shows about 150,000 clones, with around nine tenths occurring only once. This specimen was blood, taken from a patient whose treatment included radiotherapy and nephrectomy. The receptors come from a woman between 50 and 59 years old with renal cell carcinoma. Both conserved end residues are part of each CDR3. D genes are given only for firm matches. Rows may omit the clone size; those that give it use once, few, many or a size class.

v_call	j_call	d_call	clone_size	cdr3_nt	cdr3_aa
TRBV7-9	TRBJ2-7	TRBD1	.	TGTGCCAGCAGCTTAGCGGGACAGTACGAGCAGTACTTC	CASSLAGQYEQYF
TRBV18	TRBJ1-5	.	few	TGTGCCAGCTCATCCTCGACAGCGAACAATCAGCCCCAGCATTTT	CASSSSTANNQPQHF
TRBV2	TRBJ1-2	.	.	TGTGCCAGTCTTCTCAGGGGTCACTATGGCTACACCTTC	CASLLRGHYGYTF
TRBV6-6	TRBJ2-1	TRBD2	.	TGTGCCAGCAGTTCCCCGAGCGGGGGGCACAATGAGCAGTTCTTC	CASSSPSGGHNEQFF
TRBV30	TRBJ2-5	TRBD1	.	TGTGCCTGGAGTGGCCCCGGGACAGGGTTCCAAGAGACCCAGTACTTC	CAWSGPGTGFQETQYF
TRBV5-4	TRBJ2-7	.	.	TGTGCCAGCAGCCAAAGGGGGTCCTACGAGCAGTACTTC	CASSQRGSYEQYF
TRBV7-9	TRBJ1-5	.	.	TGTGCCAGCAGCTTGGATGGGGGATTTCAGCCCCAGCATTTT	CASSLDGGFQPQHF
TRBV5-1	TRBJ2-2	.	few	TGCGCCAGCAGCTTGGGGCACCGGAACACCGGGGAGCTGTTTTTT	CASSLGHRNTGELFF
TRBV7-2	TRBJ1-2	.	.	TGTGCCAGCAGCTTAGGGTCAGGACAAACCGGACACGGCTACACCTTC	CASSLGSGQTGHGYTF
TRBV11-3	TRBJ1-5	.	.	TGTGCCAGCAGCTTAGAAATAGGCAGGGTGGCTCGCAATCAGCCCCAGCATTTT	CASSLEIGRVARNQPQHF
TRBV4-1	TRBJ2-5	TRBD1	.	TGCGCCAGCAGCCAACCCGACAGGGACGAAGAGACCCAGTACTTC	CASSQPDRDEETQYF
TRBV4-2	TRBJ1-6	TRBD1	.	TGTGCCAGCAGCAGTACCCAGGGGGCGCGTTCACCCCTCCACTTT	CASSSTQGARSPLHF
TRBV7-8	TRBJ2-5	TRBD2	.	TGTGCCAGCAGCATACTTAGCGGGGCTGCAGAGACCCAGTACTTC	CASSILSGAAETQYF
TRBV5-4	TRBJ1-3	.	.	TGTGCCAGCAGCTTGCAGGTCGGAAACACCATATATTTT	CASSLQVGNTIYF
TRBV9	TRBJ2-1	TRBD1	.	TGTGCCAGCAGCGTAGTTGGGGATTGGGGACAGGGGGTCCATGAGCAGTTCTTC	CASSVVGDWGQGVHEQFF
TRBV9	TRBJ2-5	TRBD2	.	TGTGCCAGCAATTTGGGACTAGCGGGGCAAGAGACCCAGTACTTC	CASNLGLAGQETQYF
TRBV20-1	TRBJ1-4	.	.	TGCAGTGCCCCCGGCCGGGGAGGCCTGTTTTTT	CSAPGRGGLFF
TRBV6-5	TRBJ1-1	TRBD1	.	TGTGCCAGCAGAGAGGGGGCGGTGGACACTGAAGCTTTCTTT	CASREGAVDTEAFF
TRBV5-6	TRBJ1-2	.	.	TGTGCCAGCAGCTTGTGGAATGGACAGAGGTACTATGGCTACACCTTC	CASSLWNGQRYYGYTF
TRBV19	TRBJ1-2	.	.	TGTGCCAGTAGTATTGGGGAGGGCTATGGCTACACCTTC	CASSIGEGYGYTF
TRBV11-2	TRBJ2-2	TRBD1	.	TGTGCCAGCAGCCTGACAGGGGGCTTCGCCGGGGAGCTGTTTTTT	CASSLTGGFAGELFF
TRBV6-4	TRBJ2-2	.	.	TGTGCCAGCAGTGCCGACGGTGTGGCCGGGGAGCTGTTTTTT	CASSADGVAGELFF
TRBV5-1	TRBJ2-5	.	.	TGCGCCAGCAGCCAGGGGCTTGGCGGAGAGACCCAGTACTTC	CASSQGLGGETQYF
TRBV23-1	TRBJ1-6	.	.	TGCGCCAGCAGTCAATCATTAAGGGCGGCCTATAATTCACCCCTCCACTTT	CASSQSLRAAYNSPLHF
TRBV9	TRBJ1-2	.	few	TGTGCCAGCAGCGTAGTGAGGGGGAACGCCTATGGCTACACCTTC	CASSVVRGNAYGYTF
TRBV6-1	TRBJ1-4	.	.	TGTGCCAGCAGTGAAGTTGGGGAAAAACTGTTTTTT	CASSEVGEKLFF
TRBV7-2	TRBJ1-1	TRBD1	.	TGTGCCAGCAGCTCGACTCTTCCGGGACAGGGGGTGAATTTCTTT	CASSSTLPGQGVNFF
TRBV5-4	TRBJ2-3	.	.	TGTGCCAGCAGCTTGTCAGGGGCAGGGACAGATACGCAGTATTTT	CASSLSGAGTDTQYF
TRBV14	TRBJ1-1	.	.	TGTGCCAGCAGCCAAGATGTCGGATTTAACACTGAAGCTTTCTTT	CASSQDVGFNTEAFF
TRBV4-2	TRBJ1-1	.	once	TGTGCCAGCAGCCAAGAAACGGTCCTAAACACCCCGGCTGAAGCTTTCTTT	CASSQETVLNTPAEAFF
TRBV6-6	TRBJ1-5	.	.	TGTGCCAGCAGTTACGGGAGACAGGAGAATCAGCCCCAGCATTTT	CASSYGRQENQPQHF
TRBV7-9	TRBJ1-2	TRBD1	.	TGTGCCAGCAGCTCACTGGGACAGGGGAACGGCTACACCTTC	CASSSLGQGNGYTF
TRBV25-1	TRBJ1-1	.	few	TGTGCCAGCAGTAGAGACAGCATGAACACTGAAGCTTTCTTT	CASSRDSMNTEAFF
TRBV11-3	TRBJ2-1	.	.	TGTGCCAGCAGCCCGTCGGGGTCCGGGGGATACAATGAGCAGTTCTTC	CASSPSGSGGYNEQFF
TRBV5-4	TRBJ2-3	.	.	TGTGCCAGCAGCTTCCGGGGGAGCACAGATACGCAGTATTTT	CASSFRGSTDTQYF
TRBV13	TRBJ2-7	TRBD1	.	TGTGCCAGCAGCTTAGGCCCGGGACAGGGGGCCTACGAGCAGTACTTC	CASSLGPGQGAYEQYF
TRBV12-5	TRBJ1-3	.	once	TGTGCTAGTGGTTTGCGGACAGTTGGAAACACCATATATTTT	CASGLRTVGNTIYF
TRBV5-1	TRBJ2-3	.	.	TGCGCCAGCAGCAAGGTTTCAGATACGCAGTATTTT	CASSKVSDTQYF
TRBV4-2	TRBJ1-3	.	.	TGTGCCAGCAGCCAAGATTTCTACTCTGGAAACACCATATATTTT	CASSQDFYSGNTIYF
TRBV19	TRBJ1-5	TRBD1	.	TGTGCCAGTAGTATAGACCGACCGGGGACAGGGGGCAATCAGCCCCAGCATTTT	CASSIDRPGTGGNQPQHF
TRBV7-2	TRBJ1-2	.	.	TGTGCCAGCAGCCCTCAGTCAGGACAGACCCTCTATGGCTACACCTTC	CASSPQSGQTLYGYTF
TRBV4-3	TRBJ2-1	TRBD2	.	TGCGCCAGCAGCCAAGATTACGCGGGGGGCTCCTTTCTTACCCGATACAATGAGCAGTTCTTC	CASSQDYAGGSFLTRYNEQFF
TRBV11-3	TRBJ1-1	.	.	TGTGCCAGCAGCGAACAGGGCGAGAACACTGAAGCTTTCTTT	CASSEQGENTEAFF
TRBV20-1	TRBJ2-3	.	.	TGCAGTGCCACTGGGCAAGATACGCAGTATTTT	CSATGQDTQYF
TRBV7-9	TRBJ1-4	.	.	TGTGCCAGCAGCTCGGAAAAGACAGTAGCAACTAATGAAAAACTGTTTTTT	CASSSEKTVATNEKLFF
TRBV30	TRBJ2-5	.	.	TGTGCCTGGTGCAGCGGGTCCCAGGGGGAGACCCAGTACTTC	CAWCSGSQGETQYF
TRBV6-1	TRBJ1-5	TRBD1	.	TGTGCCAGCCGGGACAGGGGGAATCAGCCCCAGCATTTT	CASRDRGNQPQHF
TRBV18	TRBJ2-3	TRBD1	.	TGTGCCAGCTCGGTAGGGACAGGGACAGATACGCAGTATTTT	CASSVGTGTDTQYF
TRBV6-5	TRBJ1-4	TRBD1	.	TGTGCCAGCAGCCCCCAAGAGGGGGCGAATGAAAAACTGTTTTTT	CASSPQEGANEKLFF
TRBV30	TRBJ2-7	.	.	TGTGCCTGGGCGGGAAGGGGTGAGCAGTACTTC	CAWAGRGEQYF
TRBV29-1	TRBJ1-4	.	.	TGCAGCGTTGAAGGCGGCTTTAATGAAAAACTGTTTTTT	CSVEGGFNEKLFF
TRBV11-3	TRBJ1-3	.	.	TGTGCCAGCAGCTTGGGCACGGCAGCCTCTGGAAACACCATATATTTT	CASSLGTAASGNTIYF
TRBV27	TRBJ1-1	.	.	TGTGCCAGCAGTTTTGAACCTAGGGGGACTGAAGCTTTCTTT	CASSFEPRGTEAFF
TRBV5-4	TRBJ2-7	.	.	TGTGCCAGCAGCCTGAGGTGGACAGAATCCTCCTACGAGCAGTACTTC	CASSLRWTESSYEQYF
TRBV2	TRBJ2-2	.	.	TGTGCCAGCAAGAAGGAGTCCTTCACCGGGGAGCTGTTTTTT	CASKKESFTGELFF